Below are 31 T cell receptor beta chains sequenced from a single sample in a study of cytomegalovirus exposure and HLA in healthy donors. Amplification used 60 Vbeta primers and 13 Jbeta primers. The method was immunoSEQ multiplex PCR; TCRdb's version includes in-frame clones alone and lacks a portion of them. The sample has roughly 120,000 clones; roughly 9% are singletons. Sequencing was performed on PBMCs. Receptor source: a woman in her forties in good health and CMV-seropositive.

This clone has a handful of counts. CDR3: CASRVRGQGTEQFF. As DNA, the CDR3 is TGCGCCAGCAGAGTCAGAGGACAGGGAACTGAGCAGTTCTTC. This rearrangement joins TRBV10-2 to TRBJ2-1; 8 bases fit TRBD1. The ends lost 6 bases at V and 9 bases at J; junction bases unmatched: 10. CDR1 and CDR2 from the germline V gene are WSHSY and SAAADI. This CDR3 contains 14 residues.

The V and J genes are TRBV5-4 and TRBJ2-3; tentatively, D is TRBD2 (7 bases). The germline V and J ends were trimmed by 0 bases and 5 bases, with 16 bases remaining between them. Germline CDR1 SGHNT, CDR2 YYREEE (reference sequence). This CDR3 contains 16 residues. CDR3 residues: CASSLASGGRIDTQYF. The CDR3, as DNA: TGTGCCAGCAGCTTGGCCTCCGGGGGGCGAATAGATACGCAGTATTTT.

This clone was seen only a few times. The chain couples TRBV18 to TRBJ1-5; 8 bases fit TRBD1. Trimming at V came to 3 bases and at J to 6 bases, leaving 1 base not matched to a gene. The CDR3 contains 13 residues. Germline V gene sequence: CDR1 KGHSH, CDR2 LQKENI. The CDR3 reads CASSPDRAQPQHF. The DNA for the CDR3 is TGTGCCAGCTCACCGGACAGGGCTCAGCCCCAGCATTTT.

The rearrangement joins TRBV15 to TRBJ1-2, with 11 nucleotides matching TRBD1. The V and J ends lost 8 bases and 8 bases, in that order; junction bases with no gene match: 13. Germline loops: CDR1 LNHNV, CDR2 YYDKDF (reference sequence). CDR3 size: 15 residues. The CDR3 is CATQVTGTGGWGYTF. The CDR3 region has the DNA TGTGCCACCCAAGTTACCGGGACAGGGGGATGGGGCTACACCTTC.

The chain recombines TRBV9 with TRBJ1-3, with D tentatively TRBD1 (5 bases). V was shortened by 4 bases and J by 0 bases, with 17 bases between the two germline ends. Per germline, CDR1 SGDLS and CDR2 YYNGEE. This CDR3 contains 17 residues. DNA for the CDR3: TGTGCCAGCAGCCATTTACAGGACCCTCGCTCTGGAAACACCATATATTTT. It codes for CASSHLQDPRSGNTIYF.

The sample holds a few counts of this clone. The chain is built from TRBV7-8 and TRBJ2-7, with 7 bases that match TRBD2. V lost 1 base, J lost 5 bases, and 5 bases stayed unmatched. Germline V gene lookup returns CDR1 SGHVS and CDR2 FQNEAQ. The CDR3 is 14 amino acids. This CDR3 is CASSLGGRGDEQYF. The CDR3 nucleotides are TGTGCCAGCAGCTTAGGGGGCCGGGGGGACGAGCAGTACTTC.

In this sample, this clone turned up a few times. J is TRBJ1-1 and V is TRBV7-5. TRBV7-5 is a documented pseudogene. The CDR3 has 12 residues. The CDR3 nucleotides read TGTGTACTAGCTTATTCGAACACTGAAGCTTTCTTT. Protein: CVLAYSNTEAFF.

The rearrangement links TRBV15 to TRBJ1-1; D call uncertain. This CDR3 contains 14 residues. With 1 base removed from V and 5 bases from J, the gap between germline ends came to 11 bases. Germline V lookup: CDR1 LNHNV, CDR2 YYDKDF (reference sequence). This CDR3 is CATSRGVKRTEAFF. CDR3 bases: TGTGCCACCAGCAGAGGGGTGAAGCGAACTGAAGCTTTCTTT.

The chain joins TRBV4-1 to TRBJ1-2; D gene uncertain. Germline CDR1 MGHRA, CDR2 YSYEKL. This CDR3 has 14 amino acids. V lost 0 bases, J lost 8 bases, and 13 bases lay in between. This CDR3 reads CASSQETTMGGYTF. Written as DNA, the CDR3 is TGCGCCAGCAGCCAAGAGACGACTATGGGCGGCTACACCTTC.

This clone was found a few times. The CDR3: CASSHSTVVNTGELFF. The CDR3 nucleotides read TGCGCCAGCAGCCATTCGACAGTGGTCAACACCGGGGAGCTGTTTTTT. V usage is TRBV5-1 and J usage is TRBJ2-2; the D gene is possibly TRBD1 (5 bases). The V gene lost 4 bases and the J gene lost 2 bases, with 15 bases spanning the gap. Germline assignment: CDR1 SGHRS and CDR2 YFSETQ. This CDR3 comprises 16 residues.

This clone came up a few times. CDR3 amino acids: CASSLSPSGGALAKNIQYF. In DNA, the CDR3 is TGCGCCAGCAGCTTGAGTCCTAGCGGGGGGGCCCTAGCCAAAAACATTCAGTACTTC. J is TRBJ2-4 and V is TRBV5-1; 12 bases map to TRBD2. The V gene's germline CDR1 is SGHRS and CDR2 YFSETQ. This CDR3 is 19 amino acids long. After removal of 1 base from V and 0 bases from J, the junction contained 8 bases not matched to a gene.

This clone was seen more than once but under ten times. The rearrangement uses TRBV30 and TRBJ2-7, with TRBD1 identical over 7 bases. The ends lost 0 bases at V and 0 bases at J; junction bases unmatched: 8. Germline CDR1 reads GTSNPN; CDR2 reads SVGIG (reference sequence). CDR3 length equals 16 residues. Here the CDR3 reads CAWSVWGQRSSYEQYF. CDR3 sequence (DNA): TGTGCCTGGAGTGTATGGGGACAGAGGAGCTCCTACGAGCAGTACTTC.

The V call is TRBV6-5, the J call TRBJ2-1, with TRBD1 matching 11 bases. J lost 9 bases, V lost 7 bases, and 8 bases had no gene match. The germline V gene encodes CDR1 MNHEY and CDR2 SVGAGI. The CDR3 contains 14 residues. CDR3 amino acids: CASTRGQGVFEQFF. CDR3 coding DNA: TGTGCCAGCACGCGGGGACAGGGGGTGTTTGAGCAGTTCTTC.

This chain joins TRBV7-8 and TRBJ2-7, with TRBD1 matching 7 bases. V lost 5 bases and J lost 0; bases outside the gene matches: 19. The CDR3 sequence is 19 residues long. Germline CDR1 SGHVS, CDR2 FQNEAQ. The CDR3 DNA follows: TGTGCCAGCAGCACCCGGACAGGCCCGATGAGAGCGGTCTCCTACGAGCAGTACTTC. Translated, it gives CASSTRTGPMRAVSYEQYF. Full variable domain (remainder filled in from reference TRBV7-8 and TRBJ2-7): GAGVSQSPRYKVAKRGQDVALRCDPISGHVSLFWYQQALGQGPEFLTYFQNEAQLDKSGLPSDRFFAERPEGSVSTLKIQRTQQEDSAVYLCASSTRTGPMRAVSYEQYFGPGTRLTVT.

A few counts support this clone. The V gene is TRBV5-6, the J gene TRBJ2-7; D call uncertain. Trimming cost V 1 base and J 0 bases, with 5 bases left between them. Germline lookup yields CDR1 SGHDT and CDR2 YYEEEE. The CDR3 extends over 13 amino acids. The CDR3 DNA is TGTGCCAGCAGCTTGCCCAGCTCCTACGAGCAGTACTTC. This translates into CASSLPSSYEQYF.

The V and J genes are TRBV14 and TRBJ2-7, with 7 bases that match TRBD1. J lost 2 bases, V lost 3 bases, and 7 bases had no gene match. Germline V CDR1 and CDR2: SGHDN, FVKESK. This CDR3 has 15 amino acids. CDR3 residues: CASSHGQAYTYEQYF. The DNA for the CDR3 is TGTGCCAGCAGCCATGGACAGGCATACACCTACGAGCAGTACTTC. The full variable domain, rest sourced from reference TRBV14 and TRBJ2-7, is EAGVTQFPSHSVIEKGQTVTLRCDPISGHDNLYWYRRVMGKEIKFLLHFVKESKQDESGMPNNRFLAERTGGTYSTLKVQPAELEDSGVYFCASSHGQAYTYEQYFGPGTRLTVT.

This chain links TRBV29-1 with TRBJ2-5, with 11 bases matching TRBD1. Matching the DNA end better, TRBJ2-7 makes the J call doubtful. Germline V CDR1 and CDR2: SQVTM, ANQGSEA. The CDR3 contains 14 residues. The CDR3 loop is CSVAGTGGSYEQYF. CDR3 bases: TGCAGCGTTGCCGGGACAGGGGGTTCCTACGAGCAGTACTTC.

This clone was counted a few times. The chain carries TRBV5-1 and TRBJ1-1; 8 nucleotides agree with TRBD1. The J segment lost 0 bases and the V segment lost 0 bases, leaving 4 bases of the junction unmatched. This CDR3 contains 16 residues. CDR1 is SGHRS, CDR2 YFSETQ, per germline. The CDR3 sequence is CASSLAGTGLNTEAFF. The CDR3, as DNA: TGCGCCAGCAGCTTGGCGGGGACAGGCCTGAACACTGAAGCTTTCTTT.

Only a few counts were recorded for this clone. The rearrangement joins TRBV2 to TRBJ2-1, with 11 bases that match TRBD1. The CDR3 loop spans 14 amino acids. J was trimmed by 9 bases and V by 5 bases; bases with no gene match: 6. CDR1 is SNHLY and CDR2 is FYNNEI in the germline V gene. The CDR3 DNA reads TGTGCCAGCAGTAGGGGACAGGGGGATTTTGAGCAGTTCTTC. Amino acids: CASSRGQGDFEQFF.

The chain is built from TRBV7-6 and TRBJ1-1; the D gene is possibly TRBD1 (5 bases). This CDR3 spans 17 amino acids. V lost 6 bases and J 1 base, leaving 21 bases between the germline ends. Germline CDR1 is SGHVS and CDR2 is FNYEAQ. Written as DNA, the CDR3 is TGTGCCAGCAGTCCGGGGCTCAAGGAGGGTCGGAACACTGAAGCTTTCTTT. Protein product: CASSPGLKEGRNTEAFF.

The chain is built from TRBV25-1 and TRBJ2-7; the match to TRBD1 covers 12 bases. V was clipped by 4 bases and J by 5 bases; unmatched bases: 6. The CDR3 has 15 residues. Per the germline V gene, CDR1 is MGHDK and CDR2 is SYGVNS. CDR3 sequence: CASSVTGTGGDEQYF. In nucleotides, the CDR3 is TGTGCCAGCAGTGTAACCGGGACAGGGGGCGACGAGCAGTACTTC.

Only a few counts were recorded for this clone. The chain couples TRBV5-6 to TRBJ2-7, with 7 positions matching TRBD2. The germline V gene encodes CDR1 SGHDT and CDR2 YYEEEE. The junction had 9 bases not matched to a gene; V was cut back by 0 bases and J by 0 bases. This CDR3 has 17 amino acids. The CDR3 bases are TGTGCCAGCAGCTTGGCCTTTGGGGGGGTATCCTCCTACGAGCAGTACTTC. Protein: CASSLAFGGVSSYEQYF.

This clone was detected a few times. This rearrangement joins TRBV9 to TRBJ2-1, with D perhaps TRBD2 (6 bases). The CDR3 covers 11 residues. V was cut by 4 bases and J by 10 bases, with 9 bases left in between. Germline V gene data show CDR1 as SGDLS and CDR2 as YYNGEE. The CDR3 DNA follows: TGTGCCAGCAGCCTTCGGGGGGAGCAGTTCTTC. This gives the protein CASSLRGEQFF.

This clone was seen a few times. This rearrangement joins TRBV30 to TRBJ1-2; 10 positions match TRBD1. The CDR3 spans 15 residues. From germline, CDR1 is GTSNPN and CDR2 SVGIG (reference sequence). The ends lost 3 bases at V and 4 bases at J; junction bases unmatched: 8. This chain's CDR3 is CAWRGDRGLSYGYTF. The CDR3 DNA reads TGTGCCTGGAGGGGAGACAGGGGGCTGAGCTATGGCTACACCTTC.

The chain joins TRBV5-4 to TRBJ2-1, with D unresolved. Germline CDR1 is SGHNT and CDR2 is YYREEE (reference sequence). V dropped 0 bases and J dropped 8 bases, with 9 bases sitting between them. CDR3 length equals 13 residues. CDR3 amino acids: CASSLAGMYEQFF. For the CDR3, the DNA is TGTGCCAGCAGCTTGGCTGGCATGTATGAGCAGTTCTTC.

The chain has TRBV5-4 and TRBJ1-1; D is perhaps TRBD1 (5 bases). This CDR3 spans 14 amino acids. The germline CDR1 and CDR2 sequences are SGHNT and YYREEE (reference sequence). V was clipped by 4 bases and J by 5 bases, with 15 bases between them. The CDR3 loop is CASSRRGGHTEAFF. The CDR3 DNA reads TGTGCCAGCAGCCGCCGGGGAGGACATACTGAAGCTTTCTTT.

This clone appeared a few times. V and J are TRBV9 and TRBJ2-1; D not resolved. The CDR3 covers 13 residues. Germline V gives CDR1 SGDLS, CDR2 YYNGEE. V lost 1 base, J lost 11 bases, and 13 bases lay in between. The DNA for the CDR3 is TGTGCCAGCAGCGTAAGTGTGGAGTATAAGCAGTTCTTC. This encodes CASSVSVEYKQFF.

There are a few counts of this clone. This sequence joins TRBV11-2 and TRBJ1-1; 8 bases are shared with TRBD1. Per the germline V gene, CDR1 is SGHAT and CDR2 is FQNNGV. The CDR3 runs 15 residues. Trimming cost V 0 bases and J 4 bases; bases outside gene matches: 4. CDR3 bases: TGTGCCAGCAGCTTAGAGCACAGGGGGAGCACTGAAGCTTTCTTT. Translated: CASSLEHRGSTEAFF.

Comments on this clone: The CDR3 ends on some other residue instead of the conserved phenylalanine or tryptophan, so this is likely a read error. The genes are TRBV29-1 and TRBJ2-3; 7 nucleotides match TRBD1. The CDR3 is 16 residues long. The germline gives CDR1 SQVTM, CDR2 ANQGSEA. Written as DNA, the CDR3 is TGCAGTGTCGTGAAAGGGGAGAGGGGGCTGTCAGATACGCAGTATGTT. Its protein product is CSVVKGERGLSDTQYV.

The table lists this clone with a few counts. The chain couples TRBV5-4 to TRBJ1-2; D perhaps matches TRBD1 (6 bases). V lost 5 bases to trimming and J lost 12 bases, with 20 bases between them. CDR1 and CDR2 (germline): SGHNT, YYREEE (reference sequence). The CDR3 runs 13 residues. CDR3 protein: CASRGVDAGEHTF. Here the CDR3 DNA reads TGTGCCAGCAGGGGGGTCGACGCAGGGGAACACACCTTC.

This chain connects TRBV19 to TRBJ1-1; the D is unclear. The CDR3 totals 11 residues. Germline V gene data show CDR1 as LNHDA and CDR2 as SQIVND (reference sequence). V was trimmed by 5 bases and J by 8 bases, leaving 9 bases between them. Written as DNA, the CDR3 is TGTGCCAGTAGTTTGTCCACAGAAGCTTTCTTT. It translates to CASSLSTEAFF.